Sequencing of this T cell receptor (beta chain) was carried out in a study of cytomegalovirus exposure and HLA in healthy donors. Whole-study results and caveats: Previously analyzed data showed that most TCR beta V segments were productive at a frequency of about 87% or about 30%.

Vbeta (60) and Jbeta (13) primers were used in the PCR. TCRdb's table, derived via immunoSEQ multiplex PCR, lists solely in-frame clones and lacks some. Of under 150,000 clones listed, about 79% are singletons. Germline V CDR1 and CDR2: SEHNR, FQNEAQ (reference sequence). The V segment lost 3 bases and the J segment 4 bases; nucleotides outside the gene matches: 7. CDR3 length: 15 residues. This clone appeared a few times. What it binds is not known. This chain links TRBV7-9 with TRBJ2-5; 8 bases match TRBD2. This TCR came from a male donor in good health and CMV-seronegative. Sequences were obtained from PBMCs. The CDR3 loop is CASSFTSGPGETQYF. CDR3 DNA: TGTGCCAGCAGCTTTACTAGCGGTCCCGGAGAGACCCAGTACTTC.